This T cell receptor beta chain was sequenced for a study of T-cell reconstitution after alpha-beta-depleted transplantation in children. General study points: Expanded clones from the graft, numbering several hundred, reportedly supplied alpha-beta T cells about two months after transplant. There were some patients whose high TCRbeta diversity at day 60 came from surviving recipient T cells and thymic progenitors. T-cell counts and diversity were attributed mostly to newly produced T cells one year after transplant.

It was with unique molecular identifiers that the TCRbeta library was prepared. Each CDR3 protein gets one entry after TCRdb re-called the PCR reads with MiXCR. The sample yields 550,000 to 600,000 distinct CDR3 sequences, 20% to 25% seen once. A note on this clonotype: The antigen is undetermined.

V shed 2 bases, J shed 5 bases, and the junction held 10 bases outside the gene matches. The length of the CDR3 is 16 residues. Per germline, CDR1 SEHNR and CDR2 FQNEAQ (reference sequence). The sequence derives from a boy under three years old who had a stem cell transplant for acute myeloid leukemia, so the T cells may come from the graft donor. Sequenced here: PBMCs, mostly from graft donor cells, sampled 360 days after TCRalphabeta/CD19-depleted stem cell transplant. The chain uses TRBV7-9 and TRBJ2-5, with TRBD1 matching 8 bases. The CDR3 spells CASSLFADRGGETQYF. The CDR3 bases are TGTGCCAGCAGCTTATTTGCCGACAGGGGCGGGGAGACCCAGTACTTC.